This is a list of T cell receptor beta chains from one sample in a study of memory B cells and T cells in multiple sclerosis. The antigens of these receptors remain unknown. Here immunoSEQ multiplex PCR was the method, and the copy in TCRdb shows in-frame clones only, minus some. The table shows 35,000 to 55,000 clones, with around 80% occurring only once. Sequencing was carried out using PBMCs from blood kept in culture. These receptors were obtained from a human donor with multiple sclerosis. CDR3s include the opening cysteine and the closing phenylalanine or tryptophan. Each record gives: clone size, V gene, D gene, J gene, CDR3 protein, CDR3 DNA. D genes are given only for firm matches. Not all rows give a size; the values are once, few, many and, for expanded clones, a class.

clone size: once
V gene: TRBV5-6
D gene: .
J gene: TRBJ1-6
CDR3 protein: CASSLATSGYNSPLHF
CDR3 DNA: TGTGCCAGCAGCTTGGCGACCTCAGGCTATAATTCACCCCTCCACTTT

clone size: few
V gene: TRBV7-2
D gene: .
J gene: TRBJ2-7
CDR3 protein: CASSLLAAYYEQYF
CDR3 DNA: TGTGCCAGCAGCTTACTCGCGGCGTACTACGAGCAGTACTTC

clone size: .
V gene: TRBV5-1
D gene: .
J gene: TRBJ2-3
CDR3 protein: CASSTATASTDTQYF
CDR3 DNA: TGCGCCAGCAGCACGGCTACTGCTAGCACAGATACGCAGTATTTT

clone size: .
V gene: TRBV10-1
D gene: .
J gene: TRBJ1-6
CDR3 protein: CASRTPPQSFNSPLHF
CDR3 DNA: TGCGCCAGCCGAACCCCCCCGCAGTCGTTTAATTCACCCCTCCACTTT

clone size: few
V gene: TRBV5-1
D gene: .
J gene: TRBJ2-5
CDR3 protein: CASSTRGGQGSETQYF
CDR3 DNA: TGCGCCAGCAGCACGCGGGGGGGACAGGGATCCGAGACCCAGTACTTC

clone size: .
V gene: TRBV19
D gene: TRBD1
J gene: TRBJ2-7
CDR3 protein: CASSIASGQSYEQYF
CDR3 DNA: TGTGCCAGTAGTATCGCCTCGGGACAGTCCTACGAGCAGTACTTC

clone size: once
V gene: TRBV28
D gene: .
J gene: TRBJ1-5
CDR3 protein: CASSLMDSNQPQHF
CDR3 DNA: TGTGCCAGCAGTTTAATGGATAGCAATCAGCCCCAGCATTTT

clone size: .
V gene: TRBV7-3
D gene: .
J gene: TRBJ2-2
CDR3 protein: CASSPGLNTGELFF
CDR3 DNA: TGTGCCAGCAGCCCCGGACTAAACACCGGGGAGCTGTTTTTT

clone size: .
V gene: TRBV7-7
D gene: TRBD2
J gene: TRBJ2-3
CDR3 protein: CASSSSTSGSTDTQYF
CDR3 DNA: TGTGCTAGCAGCTCATCGACTAGCGGGTCCACGGATACGCAGTATTTT

clone size: few
V gene: TRBV19
D gene: .
J gene: TRBJ1-1
CDR3 protein: CASSPPGAPVAEAFF
CDR3 DNA: TGTGCCAGTAGTCCCCCAGGGGCGCCGGTCGCCGAAGCTTTCTTT

clone size: .
V gene: TRBV27
D gene: .
J gene: TRBJ2-7
CDR3 protein: CASSLQGYEQYF
CDR3 DNA: TGTGCCAGCAGTTTACAGGGCTACGAGCAGTACTTC

clone size: .
V gene: TRBV5-1
D gene: .
J gene: TRBJ1-3
CDR3 protein: CASSSSTSDSFGGNTIYF
CDR3 DNA: TGCGCCAGCAGCTCTTCTACTTCGGACAGTTTCGGTGGAAACACCATATATTTT